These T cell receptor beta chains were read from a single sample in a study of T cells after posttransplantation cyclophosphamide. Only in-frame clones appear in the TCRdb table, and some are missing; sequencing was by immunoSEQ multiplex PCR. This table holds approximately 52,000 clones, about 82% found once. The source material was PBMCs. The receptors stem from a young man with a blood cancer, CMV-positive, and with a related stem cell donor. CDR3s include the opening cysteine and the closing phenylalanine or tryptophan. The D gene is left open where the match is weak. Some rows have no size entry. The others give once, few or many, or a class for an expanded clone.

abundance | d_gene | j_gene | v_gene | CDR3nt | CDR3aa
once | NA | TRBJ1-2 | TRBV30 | TGTGCCTGGAGTGGGAACAGTGGGCGTCGTGGCTACACCTTC | CAWSGNSGRRGYTF
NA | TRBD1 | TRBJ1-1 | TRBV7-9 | TGTGCCAGCAGCAGACAGGGGGACAGAGGTGAAGCTTTCTTT | CASSRQGDRGEAFF
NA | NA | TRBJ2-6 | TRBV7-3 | TGTGCCAGCAGCCCCCAGGGCGGCTCTGGGGCCAACGTCCTGACTTTC | CASSPQGGSGANVLTF
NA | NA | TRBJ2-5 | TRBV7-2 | TGTGCCAGCAGCCCGACAGACAGGTACCAAGAGACCCAGTACTTC | CASSPTDRYQETQYF
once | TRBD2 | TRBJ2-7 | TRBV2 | TGTGCCAGCAGTGACGTTAGCGGGAGGCCGTACGAGCAGTACTTC | CASSDVSGRPYEQYF
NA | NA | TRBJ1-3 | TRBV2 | TGTGCCAGCAGTGTATTACAGGGAGGAAACACCATATATTTT | CASSVLQGGNTIYF
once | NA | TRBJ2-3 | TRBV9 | TGTGCCAGCAGCGGAAGCCCAGATACGCAGTATTTT | CASSGSPDTQYF
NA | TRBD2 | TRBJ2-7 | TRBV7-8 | TGTGCCAGCAGCCCCTCCGGGCTAGCGGGAGTTGGCGAGCAGTACTTC | CASSPSGLAGVGEQYF
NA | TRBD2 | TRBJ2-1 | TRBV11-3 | TGTGCCAGCAGCCTCAGGACTAGCGGGAGCTATGAGCAGTTCTTC | CASSLRTSGSYEQFF
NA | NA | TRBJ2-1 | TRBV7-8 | TGTGCCAGCAGCCATCCGACCGGGACTTTATCCAATGAGCAGTTCTTC | CASSHPTGTLSNEQFF
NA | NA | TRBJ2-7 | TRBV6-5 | TGTGCCAGCAGTTACAGCAGGACAGCTTTATCCTACGAGCAGTACTTC | CASSYSRTALSYEQYF
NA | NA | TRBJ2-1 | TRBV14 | TGTGCCAGCAGCCAAGATTGGGGCAGGGTGGGGGGTGAGCAGTTCTTC | CASSQDWGRVGGEQFF
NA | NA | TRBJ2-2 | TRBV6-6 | TGTGCCAGCAGTTACCCCTCCGGGACTAACACCGGGGAGCTGTTTTTT | CASSYPSGTNTGELFF
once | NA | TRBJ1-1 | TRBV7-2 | TGTGCCAGCAGCCCATACAGGGACCGATTCTACACTGAAGCTTTCTTT | CASSPYRDRFYTEAFF
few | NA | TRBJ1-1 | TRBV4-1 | TGCGCCAGCAGCCAAGTGGTAGCGGGGGGCCCTGAAGCTTTCTTT | CASSQVVAGGPEAFF
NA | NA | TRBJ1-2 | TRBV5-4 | TGTGCCAGCAGCTTGCCCCAGGGGTTCCATGGCTACACCTTC | CASSLPQGFHGYTF
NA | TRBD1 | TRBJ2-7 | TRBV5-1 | TGCGCCAGCAGCTCTCAGACAGGGGGCTCCGACGAGCAGTACTTC | CASSSQTGGSDEQYF
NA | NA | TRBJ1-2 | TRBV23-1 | TGCGCCAGCAGTCAATCGGGCAGGAACTATGGCTACACCTTC | CASSQSGRNYGYTF
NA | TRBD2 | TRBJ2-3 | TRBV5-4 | TGTGCCAGCAGCCGAAGCGGGAGCGGCGATACGCAGTATTTT | CASSRSGSGDTQYF
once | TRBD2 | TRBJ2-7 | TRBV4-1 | TGCGCCAGCAGCCGCCTTCTAGCGGGAGGCTCCTACGAGCAGTACTTC | CASSRLLAGGSYEQYF
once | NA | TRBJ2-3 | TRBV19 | TGTGCCAGTAGTCCGAAGCAGCGGAGCCGGCCCCTGGGGGATACGCAGTATTTT | CASSPKQRSRPLGDTQYF
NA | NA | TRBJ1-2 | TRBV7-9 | TGTGCCAGCAGCTTAAGGGCGACGGGGTACTATGGCTACACCTTC | CASSLRATGYYGYTF
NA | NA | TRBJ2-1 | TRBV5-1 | TGCGCCAGCAGCTTTGATTATAGAGAGTCGGGGTTCTTC | CASSFDYRESGFF
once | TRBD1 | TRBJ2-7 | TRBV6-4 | TGTGCCAGCAGTGAGTTCGTGGGACAGCACTCCTACGAGCAGTACTTC | CASSEFVGQHSYEQYF
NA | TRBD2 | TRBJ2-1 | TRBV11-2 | TGTGCCAGCAGCTTTCAGACTAGCGGGGCTTACAATGAGCAGTTCTTC | CASSFQTSGAYNEQFF
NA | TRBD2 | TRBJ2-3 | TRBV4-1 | TGCGCCAGCAGCCAATCTGGGACTAGCGGATTCACAGATACGCAGTATTTT | CASSQSGTSGFTDTQYF
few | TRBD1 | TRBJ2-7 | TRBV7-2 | TGTGCCAGCAGCTTACGGACAGGGGCTTCGGATGGGGTCGAGCAGTACTTC | CASSLRTGASDGVEQYF
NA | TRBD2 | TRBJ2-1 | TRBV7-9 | TGTGCCAGCAGCCCCGGAGCGGGAAAAGGCAATGAGCAGTTCTTC | CASSPGAGKGNEQFF
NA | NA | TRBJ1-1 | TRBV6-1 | TGTGCCAGCACAGAGAACACTGAAGCTTTCTTT | CASTENTEAFF
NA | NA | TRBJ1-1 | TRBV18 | TGTGCCAGCTCACCCGCTCGTCGGGGGAACACTGAAGCTTTCTTT | CASSPARRGNTEAFF
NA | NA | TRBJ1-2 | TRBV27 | TGTGCCAGCAGTTTAAGGCGTCCCGGACAGACGAACTATGGCTACACCTTC | CASSLRRPGQTNYGYTF
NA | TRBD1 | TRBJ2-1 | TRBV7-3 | TGTGCCAGCAGCTTATTCATACAGGGGGCGAAGTTCTTC | CASSLFIQGAKFF
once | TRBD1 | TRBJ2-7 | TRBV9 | TGTGCCAGCAGCGGGGGCAGGGGGCGCCTGTACGAGCAGTACTTC | CASSGGRGRLYEQYF
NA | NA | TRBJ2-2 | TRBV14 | TGTGCCAGCAGCCAAGGGCCCATAACCGGGGAGCTGTTTTTT | CASSQGPITGELFF
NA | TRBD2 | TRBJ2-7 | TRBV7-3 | TGTGCCAGCAGCCTATGGGAGGGGTACGAGCAGTACTTC | CASSLWEGYEQYF
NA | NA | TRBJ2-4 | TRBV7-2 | TGTGCCAGCAATGGACAGAACAAGAACATTCAGTACTTC | CASNGQNKNIQYF
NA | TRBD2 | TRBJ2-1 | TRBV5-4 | TGTGCCAGCAGCCCACCTACTAGCGGGAGGGACAATGAGCAGTTCTTC | CASSPPTSGRDNEQFF
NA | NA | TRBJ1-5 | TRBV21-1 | TGTGCCAGCAGCTTTCGGACAGGAACCGATTGCAATCAGCCCCAGCATTTT | CASSFRTGTDCNQPQHF
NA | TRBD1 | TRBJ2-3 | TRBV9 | TGTGCCAGCAGCCCCTCGGCAGGGGGCGCCACAGATACGCAGTATTTT | CASSPSAGGATDTQYF
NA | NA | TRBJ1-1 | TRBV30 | TGTGCCTGGAGTGTCGTGGGCCTTGAAGCTTTCTTT | CAWSVVGLEAFF
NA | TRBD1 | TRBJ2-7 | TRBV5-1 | TGCGCCAGCAGCTTGCTCCAGGGGGTAAGGGAGCAGTACTTC | CASSLLQGVREQYF